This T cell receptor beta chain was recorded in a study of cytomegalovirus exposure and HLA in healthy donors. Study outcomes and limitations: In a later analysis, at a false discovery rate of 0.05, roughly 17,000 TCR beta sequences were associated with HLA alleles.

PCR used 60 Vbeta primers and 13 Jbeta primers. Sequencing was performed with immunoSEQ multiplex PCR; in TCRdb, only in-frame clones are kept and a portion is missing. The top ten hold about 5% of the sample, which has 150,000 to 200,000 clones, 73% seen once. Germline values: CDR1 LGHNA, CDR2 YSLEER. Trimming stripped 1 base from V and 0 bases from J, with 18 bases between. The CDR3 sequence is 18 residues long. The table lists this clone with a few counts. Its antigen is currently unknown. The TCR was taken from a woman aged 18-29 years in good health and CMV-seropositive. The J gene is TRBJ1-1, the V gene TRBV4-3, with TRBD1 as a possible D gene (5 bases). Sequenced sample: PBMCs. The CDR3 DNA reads TGCGCCAGCAGCCAAGCTGTGGGCAGGGTTGCCATGAACACTGAAGCTTTCTTT. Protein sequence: CASSQAVGRVAMNTEAFF.